The entry that follows covers one T cell receptor beta chain sequence. The assay was immunoSEQ multiplex PCR, and TCRdb's table has in-frame clones only and misses some. In the table there are 150,000 or so clones, over 85% of which are singletons. This sample was taken from a study of control samples from healthy donors and cancer patients. CDR3 length equals 13 residues. V lost 2 bases and J lost 4, with 8 bases in between. This TCR came from a man aged 18 to 35 in good health. V is TRBV12-3 or TRBV12-4 and J is TRBJ1-1; no clear D gene. Sequencing input: blood. The CDR3 sequence: CASSLSTGTEAFF. The CDR3 coding sequence is TGTGCCAGCAGTTTATCGACTGGCACTGAAGCTTTCTTT.